This note documents a single T cell receptor (beta chain) sequence. The antigen is not known. These data belong to a study of T cell responses to AZD1222 COVID-19 vaccine. Study-wide findings and caveats: Vaccination with two AZD1222 doses was followed by a rise in Spike-specific TCR breadth and depth.

Clones were read by immunoSEQ multiplex PCR, and TCRdb kept only the in-frame ones, dropping some. The profile covers roughly 120,000 clones, with 88% appearing a single time and around 19% taken by the ten largest. This TCR was sampled from an adult in good health. Here the sequenced sample was peripheral blood, taken on day 0 of MenACWY control vaccination.

CDR3 nucleotide sequence: TGTGCCAGCAATGGTAATGAAAAACTGTTTTTT. Translated: CASNGNEKLFF. The chain employs TRBV2 and TRBJ1-4; no firm D call. The CDR3 extends over 11 amino acids. V shed 7 bases and J shed 4 bases, with 4 bases lying between them. Germline-derived CDR1 and CDR2 are SNHLY and FYNNEI.